The rows below give T cell receptor beta chains drawn from one sample of a study of control samples from healthy donors and cancer patients. TCRdb's copy holds only in-frame clones and misses some; the assay was immunoSEQ multiplex PCR. Here the sample spans approximately 40,000 clones, about 90% being singletons. What was sequenced was blood. The receptor source for this set is a woman aged 45-65 years in good health. CDR3s include the opening cysteine and the closing phenylalanine or tryptophan. D genes are given only for firm matches. Expanded clones get a size class; other rows say once, few or many, or leave the size out.

abundance	j_gene	v_gene	d_gene	CDR3aa	CDR3nt
NA	TRBJ1-2	TRBV7-6	NA	CASSFEVGGGYGYTF	TGTGCCAGCAGCTTCGAGGTAGGGGGTGGCTATGGCTACACCTTC
NA	TRBJ2-5	TRBV6-5	NA	CASAASSGAKTQYF	TGTGCCAGCGCTGCATCATCGGGGGCGAAGACCCAGTACTTC
NA	TRBJ1-6	TRBV7-2	NA	CASSLDNTRYSPLHF	TGTGCCAGCAGCTTAGATAACACCCGCTATTCACCCCTCCACTTT
NA	TRBJ1-2	TRBV19	NA	CASSISPDGYTF	TGTGCCAGTAGTATAAGCCCAGATGGCTACACCTTC
NA	TRBJ1-4	TRBV5-1	NA	CASSLNHAGAEKLFF	TGCGCCAGCAGCTTGAATCACGCGGGGGCGGAAAAACTGTTTTTT
NA	TRBJ1-2	TRBV9	NA	CASSGQGLGGYTF	TGTGCCAGCAGCGGCCAGGGTCTCGGGGGCTACACCTTC
NA	TRBJ1-1	TRBV28	NA	CASSTGGNTEAFF	TGTGCCAGCTCCACCGGTGGGAACACTGAAGCTTTCTTT
NA	TRBJ1-6	TRBV7-9	NA	CASSSQGGNSPLHF	TGTGCCAGCAGCTCCCAGGGAGGAAATTCACCCCTCCACTTT
NA	TRBJ2-2	TRBV6-2/TRBV6-3	TRBD1	CASSYIDRVNTGELFF	TGTGCCAGCAGTTACATCGACAGGGTGAACACCGGGGAGCTGTTTTTT
NA	TRBJ2-7	TRBV6-2/TRBV6-3	TRBD1	CASSHRTGGDYEQYF	TGTGCCAGCAGTCATCGGACAGGGGGCGACTACGAGCAGTACTTC
NA	TRBJ1-3	TRBV7-6	NA	CASSLAGASSGNTIYF	TGTGCCAGCAGCTTAGCTGGAGCATCCTCTGGAAACACCATATATTTT
NA	TRBJ2-7	TRBV6-2/TRBV6-3	NA	CASSYAGGEQYF	TGTGCCAGCAGTTATGCGGGTGGCGAGCAGTACTTC
NA	TRBJ2-3	TRBV30	TRBD2	CARDALAGGPGTQYF	TGTGCCAGAGATGCCCTAGCGGGGGGGCCGGGTACGCAGTATTTT
NA	TRBJ2-5	TRBV18	NA	CASSQVGPQETQYF	TGTGCCAGCTCACAGGTGGGACCGCAAGAGACCCAGTACTTC
NA	TRBJ2-3	TRBV19	TRBD2	CASSLIAGGADTQYF	TGTGCCAGTAGTCTGATAGCGGGCGGAGCAGATACGCAGTATTTT
NA	TRBJ1-1	TRBV10-3	TRBD1	CAMMGQGRTEAFF	TGTGCCATGATGGGACAGGGGAGAACTGAAGCTTTCTTT
NA	TRBJ2-1	TRBV2	TRBD2	CASSEGQRGGGEQFF	TGTGCCAGCAGTGAAGGTCAGCGGGGGGGAGGTGAGCAGTTCTTC
NA	TRBJ2-1	TRBV4-1	TRBD2	CASSPSGTPYEQFF	TGCGCCAGCAGCCCCAGCGGGACTCCGTATGAGCAGTTCTTC
NA	TRBJ2-1	TRBV3-1/TRBV3-2	NA	CASSQASEQFF	TGTGCCAGCAGCCAGGCTAGTGAGCAGTTCTTC
NA	TRBJ2-5	TRBV5-3	NA	CARSLYSRGNTWGETQYF	TGTGCCAGAAGCTTGTATTCTCGGGGGAATACCTGGGGGGAGACCCAGTACTTC
NA	TRBJ2-7	TRBV6-1	NA	CASSEDTGGVYEQYF	TGTGCCAGCAGCGAAGACACAGGGGGGGTTTACGAGCAGTACTTC
NA	TRBJ2-3	TRBV19	NA	CASSRGNTDTQYF	TGTGCCAGTAGTAGGGGAAACACAGATACGCAGTATTTT
NA	TRBJ1-1	TRBV29-1	NA	CSVEDPVGALRSTEAFF	TGCAGCGTTGAAGATCCGGTAGGGGCGCTCCGGAGCACTGAAGCTTTCTTT
NA	TRBJ1-1	TRBV11-2	NA	CASSPRTGEAFF	TGTGCCAGCAGCCCGCGGACGGGAGAAGCTTTCTTT
NA	TRBJ1-1	TRBV5-4	TRBD1	CASSGGQGIRWNTEAFF	TGTGCCAGCAGCGGGGGACAGGGTATCCGGTGGAACACTGAAGCTTTCTTT
NA	TRBJ1-5	TRBV28	TRBD1	CASGVQGATQPQHF	TGTGCCAGCGGAGTACAGGGGGCGACTCAGCCCCAGCATTTT
few	TRBJ1-5	TRBV4-2	TRBD1	CASSLGDSSNQPQHF	TGTGCCAGCAGCCTGGGGGACAGTAGCAATCAGCCCCAGCATTTT
NA	TRBJ1-5	TRBV28	TRBD1	CASSWGQGQPQHF	TGTGCCAGCAGTTGGGGACAGGGTCAGCCCCAGCATTTT
NA	TRBJ2-3	TRBV28	NA	CASSFPAGTDTQYF	TGTGCCAGCAGTTTCCCAGCGGGCACAGATACGCAGTATTTT
once	TRBJ2-1	TRBV7-2	TRBD2	CASSLAGTSGYNEQFF	TGTGCCAGCAGCTTAGCCGGGACTAGCGGTTACAATGAGCAGTTCTTC
few	TRBJ2-7	TRBV6-5	NA	CASSYRAQSYEQYF	TGTGCCAGCAGTTACAGGGCTCAGAGTTACGAGCAGTACTTC
NA	TRBJ2-3	TRBV2	NA	CASSISDLGTDTQYF	TGTGCCAGCAGCATTAGCGATCTCGGGACAGATACGCAGTATTTT
NA	TRBJ2-2	TRBV4-1	NA	CASLGDGFFNTGELFF	TGCGCCAGCCTGGGGGACGGATTCTTCAACACCGGGGAGCTGTTTTTT
once	TRBJ2-3	TRBV7-2	TRBD1	CASSLRGQGAKTHTQYF	TGTGCCAGCAGCTTAAGGGGACAGGGGGCGAAGACACATACGCAGTATTTT
NA	TRBJ2-1	TRBV7-3	TRBD2	CASSSLWSSGDNEQFF	TGTGCCAGCAGCTCCCTCTGGAGTAGCGGGGACAATGAGCAGTTCTTC
NA	TRBJ1-2	TRBV27	TRBD1	CASSKIGTGGIKDGYTF	TGTGCCAGCAGTAAGATCGGGACAGGGGGAATAAAAGATGGCTACACCTTC
NA	TRBJ1-5	TRBV28	NA	CASSSGRNQPQHF	TGTGCCAGCAGTTCCGGGAGAAATCAGCCCCAGCATTTT
NA	TRBJ1-1	TRBV6-5	NA	CASSYSLPPTSEAFF	TGTGCCAGCAGTTACTCTCTGCCGCCTACAAGTGAAGCTTTCTTT
NA	TRBJ1-4	TRBV5-5	NA	CASSSNNRRPNEKLFF	TGTGCCAGCAGCTCCAATAACAGGCGTCCTAATGAAAAACTGTTTTTT
NA	TRBJ1-5	TRBV10-2	TRBD1	CASSDRDRGDQPQHF	TGCGCCAGCAGTGACCGGGACAGGGGGGACCAGCCCCAGCATTTT
NA	TRBJ1-1	TRBV19	NA	CASSIPASGNTEAFF	TGTGCCAGTAGTATCCCCGCCTCGGGGAACACTGAAGCTTTCTTT
NA	TRBJ2-2	TRBV19	NA	CASSMSRPGELFF	TGTGCCAGTAGTATGTCCCGGCCCGGGGAGCTGTTTTTT
few	TRBJ1-6	TRBV27	NA	CASSFSFNSPLHF	TGTGCCAGCAGTTTCTCTTTCAATTCACCCCTCCACTTT
NA	TRBJ1-3	TRBV3-1/TRBV3-2	NA	CASSQDNRAGNTIYF	TGTGCCAGCAGCCAAGACAACAGGGCTGGAAACACCATATATTTT